The source of this T cell receptor (beta chain) is a study of T cells expressing NK-cell markers. 5'RACE template switching with UMIs produced the TCR beta cDNA. TCRdb reprocessed the 5' RACE reads, with one entry per CDR3 protein and no DNA. The sample yields over 150,000 distinct CDR3 sequences, of which the top ten take up approximately 35%. The CDR3 totals 15 residues. Germline V lookup: CDR1 ENHRY, CDR2 SYGVKD. The clonotype comes from a woman between 50 and 59 years old in good health. The rearrangement links TRBV10-3 to TRBJ1-1; there is no DNA to check the TCRdb D call of TRBD1. The source material was blood T cells: a sorted CD56 or NKG2C T cell subset, CD4+ or CD8+ T cells, or bulk PBMC T cells (not recorded which). This CDR3 reads CAITDRDTENTEAFF.